These 27 T cell receptor beta chains were sequenced from one sample in a study of blood T cell repertoires in COVID-19. Sequencing was performed with immunoSEQ multiplex PCR; in TCRdb, only in-frame clones are kept and a portion is missing. The table has more than 200,000 clones, roughly 86% seen once. The sequencing sample was made of peripheral blood. The receptors here all came from a woman between 55 and 75 years old with acute or convalescent COVID-19.

The chain uses TRBV7-9 and TRBJ2-3, with 7 bases identical to TRBD1. Germline V gene lookup returns CDR1 SEHNR and CDR2 FQNEAQ (reference sequence). The CDR3 totals 15 residues. V was pared by 3 bases and J by 3 bases, with 6 bases of the junction left unmatched. The CDR3 region has the DNA TGTGCCAGCAGCTTTTACAGGGGTCGAACAGATACGCAGTATTTT. Its protein product is CASSFYRGRTDTQYF.

This clone occurred once. The chain joins TRBV18 to TRBJ2-2, with 7 positions matching TRBD2. Germline V CDR1 and CDR2: KGHSH, LQKENI. This CDR3 region has 15 residues. V was clipped by 3 bases and J by 6 bases; unmatched bases: 7. In DNA form, the CDR3 reads TGTGCCAGCTCACCTCGGACTAGTGGAGCCGGGGAGCTGTTTTTT. Amino acid sequence: CASSPRTSGAGELFF.

The DNA for the CDR3 is TGTGCCAGCAGTTACGTAACAGGGTCGCTTCAGCCCCAGCATTTT. This encodes CASSYVTGSLQPQHF. The chain is built from TRBV6-2 or TRBV6-3 and TRBJ1-5, with D possibly being TRBD1 (6 bases). The V and J ends lost 2 bases and 6 bases respectively, with 14 bases between them. The CDR3 totals 15 residues. The germline CDR1 and CDR2 sequences are MNHEY and SVGEGT.

The rearrangement uses TRBV9 and TRBJ2-1; 9 bases are a match to TRBD2. The CDR3 spans 16 residues. Germline-derived CDR1 and CDR2 are SGDLS and YYNGEE. The ends lost 0 bases at V and 4 bases at J; junction bases unmatched: 5. The CDR3 sequence: CASSVVTSGLYNEQFF. For the CDR3, the DNA is TGTGCCAGCAGCGTAGTTACTAGCGGGCTTTACAATGAGCAGTTCTTC. Supplemented by reference TRBV9 and TRBJ2-1, the full variable domain reads DSGVTQTPKHLITATGQRVTLRCSPRSGDLSVYWYQQSLDQGLQFLIQYYNGEERAKGNILERFSAQQFPDLHSELNLSSLELGDSALYFCASSVVTSGLYNEQFFGPGTRLTVL.

This chain uses TRBV30 with TRBJ1-4; 7 bases agree with TRBD1. The CDR3 is 16 residues long. Germline V gene data show CDR1 as GTSNPN and CDR2 as SVGIG (reference sequence). V shed 4 bases, J shed 0 bases, and the junction held 8 bases outside the gene matches. DNA for the CDR3: TGTGCCTGGAAAATACAGGGGTTTACAACTAATGAAAAACTGTTTTTT. Its translation: CAWKIQGFTTNEKLFF.

The rearrangement joins TRBV15 to TRBJ2-2; no clear D. CDR3 size: 14 residues. The V end was cut by 1 base, the J end by 3 bases, with 6 bases between. The V gene's germline CDR1 is LNHNV and CDR2 YYDKDF (reference sequence). The CDR3 is CATSRGGDTGELFF. As DNA, the CDR3 is TGTGCCACCAGCAGAGGAGGAGACACCGGGGAGCTGTTTTTT.

This chain links TRBV4-1 with TRBJ2-3; 11 bases fit TRBD2. V shed 0 bases, J shed 1 base, and the junction held 6 bases outside the gene matches. CDR3 length: 18 residues. CDR1 is MGHRA and CDR2 is YSYEKL in the germline V gene. CDR3 sequence: CASSQDRLAGGGTDTQYF. Written as DNA, the CDR3 is TGCGCCAGCAGCCAAGATCGCCTAGCGGGGGGCGGCACAGATACGCAGTATTTT.

V usage is TRBV29-1 and J usage is TRBJ1-2; TRBD1 aligns across 9 bases. The CDR3 sequence is 15 residues long. Germline V CDR1 and CDR2: SQVTM, ANQGSEA. The junction had 11 bases not matched to a gene; V was cut back by 4 bases and J by 5 bases. Here the CDR3 reads CSVGTTGGRKYGYTF. CDR3 nucleotides: TGCAGCGTTGGCACGACAGGGGGAAGAAAGTATGGCTACACCTTC.

The chain recombines TRBV9 with TRBJ2-7, with 11 bases identical to TRBD2. Per the germline V gene, CDR1 is SGDLS and CDR2 is YYNGEE. Unmatched junction bases numbered 6, after V lost 4 bases and J lost 6 bases. CDR3 length: 14 amino acids. CDR3 in amino acids: CASSSGTSGLEQYF. CDR3 nucleotides: TGTGCCAGCAGCTCCGGGACTAGCGGCCTCGAGCAGTACTTC.

V usage is TRBV5-4 and J usage is TRBJ1-1; D might be TRBD1 (6 bases). V was pared by 0 bases and J by 7 bases, with 16 bases between. This CDR3 has 15 residues. CDR1 and CDR2 from the germline V gene are SGHNT and YYREEE (reference sequence). The chain's CDR3 is CASSLGFLGAYEAFF. The CDR3 DNA is TGTGCCAGCAGCTTGGGGTTTTTGGGGGCTTATGAAGCTTTCTTT.

This chain uses TRBV28 with TRBJ1-6, with D perhaps TRBD1 (5 bases). The V end was cut by 2 bases, the J end by 7 bases, with 12 bases between. CDR1 is MDHEN and CDR2 is SYDVKM in the germline V gene. The length of the CDR3 is 15 residues. The CDR3 sequence is CASSLTSGHNSPLHF. CDR3 bases: TGTGCCAGCAGTTTAACCTCAGGGCACAATTCACCCCTCCACTTT.

Points on this clone: Other nucleotide sequences from this sample produce the same CDR3. The V call is TRBV19, the J call TRBJ2-1, with 14 bases fitting TRBD2. Trimming at V came to 6 bases and at J to 9 bases, leaving 7 bases not matched to a gene. Germline CDR1 and CDR2: LNHDA and SQIVND (reference sequence). The CDR3 covers 15 residues. As DNA, the CDR3 is TGTGCCAGTAGCGTGACTAGCGGGGGGGCCGGTGAGCAGTTCTTC. Translated, it gives CASSVTSGGAGEQFF.

V is TRBV5-1 and J is TRBJ2-3, with D possibly being TRBD2 (5 bases). Germline lookup yields CDR1 SGHRS and CDR2 YFSETQ. Between the trimmed V and J ends, which lost 1 base and 0 bases, there was a span of 12 bases. This CDR3 has 16 residues. The DNA of the CDR3 is TGCGCCAGCAGCTTGACGGGATTAATTAGCACAGATACGCAGTATTTT. Its translation: CASSLTGLISTDTQYF.

To note about this clone: Other DNA sequences in the same sample also yield this CDR3. The rearrangement links TRBV6-5 to TRBJ2-4; perhaps TRBD1 as D (6 bases). V lost 0 bases and J 1 base, leaving 7 bases between the germline ends. The CDR3 is 15 amino acids. From germline, CDR1 is MNHEY and CDR2 SVGAGI. The CDR3, as DNA: TGTGCCAGCAGTTACTCGAGGGGGGCCAAAAACATTCAGTACTTC. Translated: CASSYSRGAKNIQYF.

The rearrangement links TRBV19 to TRBJ1-2; 9 bases line up with TRBD1. The CDR3 consists of 14 residues. From germline, CDR1 is LNHDA and CDR2 SQIVND (reference sequence). The V gene end was trimmed by 3 bases and the J gene end by 7 bases; junction bases not matched to a gene: 6. In DNA form, the CDR3 reads TGTGCCAGTAGTATTGGGGGACAGGGCCTTGGCTACACCTTC. As protein: CASSIGGQGLGYTF.

The V gene is TRBV10-3, the J gene TRBJ2-7; 10 positions match TRBD1. The V segment lost 2 bases and the J segment 2 bases; nucleotides outside the gene matches: 6. CDR1 is ENHRY, CDR2 SYGVKD, per germline. The length of the CDR3 is 16 residues. CDR3 bases: TGTGCCATCAGTGAGCCCGGGACAGGGGCCACCTACGAGCAGTACTTC. It specifies CAISEPGTGATYEQYF.

V gene TRBV3-1 (or the pseudogene TRBV3-2) combines with J gene TRBJ2-5, with D hard to call. The CDR3 totals 15 residues. Looked up from germline, CDR1 is LGHDT and CDR2 is YNNKEL (reference sequence). V lost 3 bases and J 4 bases, leaving 15 bases between the germline ends. CDR3 bases: TGTGCCAGCAGCCACTTAGGAGAAGGAAGAGAGACCCAGTACTTC. This sequence encodes CASSHLGEGRETQYF.

The genes are TRBV19 and TRBJ2-1, with a possible D match to TRBD2 (6 bases). This CDR3 is 16 amino acids long. V was shortened by 6 bases and J by 4 bases, with 19 bases between the two germline ends. CDR1 and CDR2 (germline): LNHDA, SQIVND (reference sequence). Here the CDR3 DNA reads TGTGCCAGTAGCCACCGGGCCGGGGGTACTTACAATGAGCAGTTCTTC. It codes for CASSHRAGGTYNEQFF.

The chain uses TRBV7-3 and TRBJ2-7, with D perhaps matching TRBD2 (7 bases). Per the germline V gene, CDR1 is SGHTA and CDR2 is FQGTGA. V dropped 2 bases and J dropped 6 bases, with 11 bases sitting between them. This CDR3 region has 13 residues. The CDR3, as DNA: TGTGCCAGCAGCTTAGCGGGGGCAGGCGAGCAGTACTTC. Translation gives CASSLAGAGEQYF.

The chain links TRBV5-6 to TRBJ1-2, with 8 bases identical to TRBD1. The CDR3 has 14 residues. Per germline, CDR1 SGHDT and CDR2 YYEEEE. Trimming took 3 bases from V and 4 from J; bases not matched to a gene: 5. The CDR3 DNA reads TGTGCCAGCAGCTCCGACAGGGGAGGCTATGGCTACACCTTC. Protein sequence: CASSSDRGGYGYTF.

The V gene is TRBV6-5, the J gene TRBJ2-1, with TRBD1 matching 8 bases. V gave up 6 bases and J gave up 7 bases; unmatched junction bases: 2. Germline values: CDR1 MNHEY, CDR2 SVGAGI. The CDR3 is 12 residues long. CDR3 coding DNA: TGTGCCAGCAGGAGACAGGGGAATGAGCAGTTCTTC. This gives the protein CASRRQGNEQFF.

The J gene is TRBJ2-1, the V gene TRBV19; possibly TRBD1 for D (6 bases). Germline assignment: CDR1 LNHDA and CDR2 SQIVND (reference sequence). The ends were cut back, 3 bases at V and 6 bases at J, with 15 bases in the middle. The CDR3 is 15 amino acids. The CDR3 spells CASSISGADRNEQFF. CDR3 coding DNA: TGTGCCAGTAGTATCTCAGGGGCCGACCGCAATGAGCAGTTCTTC.

In its sample, this clone was seen a few times. The chain links TRBV4-1 to TRBJ1-2; 8 bases are a match to TRBD1. Trimming removed 1 base from V and 0 bases from J; junction bases left unmatched: 10. From germline, CDR1 is MGHRA and CDR2 YSYEKL. This CDR3 contains 18 residues. The CDR3 region is CASSQAPTGARPNYGYTF. The CDR3 region has the DNA TGCGCCAGCAGCCAAGCCCCGACAGGGGCCCGTCCTAACTATGGCTACACCTTC.

This sequence joins TRBV3-1 (or the pseudogene TRBV3-2) and TRBJ1-5, with D hard to call. Germline CDR1 reads LGHDT; CDR2 reads YNNKEL (reference sequence). Trimming removed 0 bases at V and 6 bases at J, with 6 bases between. The CDR3 has 13 amino acids. DNA for the CDR3: TGTGCCAGCAGCCAAGATCTATCTCAGCCCCAGCATTTT. Its translation is CASSQDLSQPQHF.

The CDR3 coding sequence is TGTGCCAGCACATCTCGGGACACCACGAACTATGGCTACACCTTC. This gives the protein CASTSRDTTNYGYTF. V is TRBV21-1 and J is TRBJ1-2; whether TRBD1, the table's D call, matches the DNA was not checked. TRBV21-1 is given as a pseudogene. The CDR3 loop spans 15 amino acids.

The genes are TRBV24-1 and TRBJ2-1; a weak D match, TRBD2 (6 bases). V was trimmed by 4 bases and J by 0 bases, leaving 15 bases between them. Per germline, CDR1 KGHDR and CDR2 SFDVKD. The CDR3 has 17 residues. The CDR3 sequence is CATSDTQGLSSYNEQFF. Written as DNA, the CDR3 is TGTGCCACCAGTGACACTCAGGGACTTTCCTCCTACAATGAGCAGTTCTTC.

The chain joins TRBV12-3 or TRBV12-4 to TRBJ1-2, with a possible D match to TRBD1 (6 bases). Trimming left V 5 bases short and J 2 bases short, with 9 bases between. The CDR3 sequence is 13 residues long. CDR3 nucleotide sequence: TGTGCCAGCAGTCAAGACAGGAACTATGGCTACACCTTC. It specifies CASSQDRNYGYTF.